These T cell receptor beta chains were read from a single sample in a study of metastatic and nonmetastatic thyroid tumors. TCRdb ran MiXCR on the PCR reads. The sample gives 15,000 to 20,000 clones, 9.5% to 15% of which show up once; approximately 30% is in the top ten. Sequenced material: blood. These receptors all come from a female donor with papillary thyroid cancer or a benign thyroid nodule (not recorded which). Some clones in this sample may be carry-over from other donors' samples. CDR3s include the opening cysteine and the closing phenylalanine or tryptophan. A D gene is named only where the DNA matches it firmly. Clone size is not always given. Where it is, it says once, few, many or a class for expanded clones.

D	V	J	size	CDR3	DNA
-	TRBV11-2	TRBJ2-5	many	CASSSQWGERETQYF	TGTGCCAGCAGCTCCCAATGGGGAGAAAGAGAGACCCAGTACTTC
-	TRBV5-1	TRBJ2-5	many	CASSLRLVGGSETQYF	TGCGCCAGCAGCTTGAGACTTGTGGGGGGTTCAGAGACCCAGTACTTC
-	TRBV15	TRBJ1-2	medium-sized	CATSRDRGMTYGYTF	TGTGCCACCAGCAGAGATAGGGGGATGACCTATGGCTACACCTTC
-	TRBV27	TRBJ1-2	many	CASRTPFVGYTF	TGTGCCAGCAGAACACCTTTCGTTGGCTACACCTTC
-	TRBV5-5	TRBJ2-1	many	CASSLGQSDYNEQFF	TGTGCCAGCAGCTTGGGGCAGTCCGATTACAATGAGCAGTTCTTC
-	TRBV15	TRBJ1-2	medium-sized	CATSRVVRGVGYTF	TGTGCCACCAGCAGAGTAGTGAGGGGAGTAGGCTACACCTTC
-	TRBV5-5	TRBJ2-7	many	CASSLRWTDSYEQYF	TGTGCCAGCAGCTTACGTTGGACTGACTCCTACGAGCAGTACTTC
-	TRBV19	TRBJ2-1	many	CASSFRGSSPKGYNEQFF	TGTGCCAGTAGTTTCCGCGGGTCATCTCCCAAAGGCTACAATGAGCAGTTCTTC
-	TRBV28	TRBJ2-7	medium-sized	CASSLSPGQKEQYF	TGTGCCAGCAGTTTATCACCCGGACAGAAAGAGCAGTACTTC
-	TRBV10-2	TRBJ1-5	many	CASSDIYSNQPQHF	TGCGCCAGCAGTGACATCTATAGCAATCAGCCCCAGCATTTT
-	TRBV19	TRBJ2-2	many	CATNDRRTGELFF	TGTGCCACCAACGACAGGAGGACCGGGGAGCTGTTTTTT
TRBD1	TRBV6-1	TRBJ2-7	few	CASSEGDSSYEQYF	TGTGCCAGCAGTGAAGGGGACAGCTCCTACGAGCAGTACTTC
-	TRBV4-1	TRBJ2-3	many	CASSQDDRDGFTDTQYF	TGCGCCAGCAGCCAAGATGACCGGGACGGATTCACAGATACGCAGTATTTT
-	TRBV20-1	TRBJ1-4	many	CSARDRAGKLGKLFF	TGCAGTGCTAGAGATCGGGCAGGCAAACTAGGAAAACTGTTTTTT
TRBD2	TRBV20-1	TRBJ2-3	many	CSARTLHLTGRGNTDTQYF	TGCAGTGCTAGAACCCTCCACTTGACCGGGAGGGGGAACACAGATACGCAGTATTTT
-	TRBV19	TRBJ1-4	many	CASSILTNEKLFF	TGTGCCAGTAGTATCTTAACTAATGAAAAACTGTTTTTT
-	TRBV12-3/TRBV12-4	TRBJ2-3	few	CASSKAGGKYTYTQYF	TGTGCCAGCAGCAAAGCTGGTGGGAAGTACACATATACGCAGTATTTT
-	TRBV27	TRBJ1-2	medium-sized	CASSFAGQNYGYTF	TGTGCCAGCAGTTTCGCTGGACAGAACTATGGCTACACCTTC
-	TRBV7-2	TRBJ1-1	many	CASSPYGGNTEAFF	TGTGCCAGCAGCCCCTATGGTGGCAACACTGAAGCTTTCTTT
-	TRBV9	TRBJ1-2	many	CASSGPGYGYTF	TGTGCCAGCAGCGGACCAGGCTATGGCTACACCTTC
TRBD2	TRBV2	TRBJ2-7	many	CASMGDISGTSYEQYF	TGTGCCAGCATGGGGGACATTAGCGGGACCTCCTACGAGCAGTACTTC
-	TRBV5-4	TRBJ1-3	few	CASNDYSSGNTIYF	TGTGCCAGCAACGATTATAGCTCTGGAAACACCATATATTTT
-	TRBV6-2/TRBV6-3	TRBJ1-1	many	CASSYREPEAFF	TGTGCCAGCAGTTACCGAGAGCCTGAAGCTTTCTTT
TRBD1	TRBV24-1	TRBJ2-1	large	CATTQTGAPYNEQFF	TGTGCCACCACCCAGACAGGGGCGCCATACAATGAGCAGTTCTTC
-	TRBV28	TRBJ2-2	-	CASSPSPGRGFTGELFF	TGTGCCAGCAGTCCTTCCCCGGGACGGGGGTTTACCGGGGAGCTGTTTTTT
-	TRBV12-3/TRBV12-4	TRBJ2-7	medium-sized	CASSSRQLYEQYF	TGTGCCAGCAGTTCCCGACAGTTATACGAGCAGTACTTC
TRBD2	TRBV11-2	TRBJ2-1	-	CASSSDSSGGAFEQFF	TGTGCCAGCAGCTCAGACTCTAGCGGGGGGGCCTTTGAGCAGTTCTTC
TRBD1	TRBV19	TRBJ1-1	few	CASSITGVTEAFF	TGTGCCAGTAGCATCACAGGGGTCACTGAAGCTTTCTTT
-	TRBV6-1	TRBJ1-2	few	CASSNGGRENYGYTF	TGTGCCAGCAGCAACGGGGGACGGGAAAACTATGGCTACACCTTC
-	TRBV11-1	TRBJ2-7	many	CASSLALTSETGYEQYF	TGTGCCAGCAGCTTAGCCCTCACATCCGAAACAGGCTACGAGCAGTACTTC
TRBD2	TRBV7-2	TRBJ2-3	many	CASSPIAGGIRADTQYF	TGTGCCAGCAGCCCGATAGCGGGAGGGATTAGAGCAGATACGCAGTATTTT
-	TRBV7-9	TRBJ2-7	-	CASSRSWGAGYEQYF	TGTGCCAGCAGCCGAAGCTGGGGGGCGGGTTACGAGCAGTACTTC
-	TRBV20-1	TRBJ2-7	many	CSANRAQGTYEQYF	TGCAGTGCTAACCGTGCACAGGGCACCTACGAGCAGTACTTC
-	TRBV6-1	TRBJ2-2	medium-sized	CASSAFTPTGELFF	TGTGCCAGCAGTGCCTTTACACCCACCGGGGAGCTGTTTTTT
TRBD1	TRBV6-2/TRBV6-3	TRBJ2-3	many	CASSFLRDRGFADTQYF	TGTGCCAGCAGTTTCCTCCGGGACAGGGGTTTTGCAGATACGCAGTATTTT
TRBD2	TRBV20-1	TRBJ2-3	many	CSAKRGGTDTQYF	TGCAGTGCTAAACGGGGGGGCACAGATACGCAGTATTTT
-	TRBV6-1	TRBJ1-2	-	CASSEAGRSNGYTF	TGTGCCAGCAGTGAAGCAGGGCGGAGCAATGGCTACACCTTC
-	TRBV6-1	TRBJ1-1	many	CASSTPVGAFF	TGTGCCAGCAGTACTCCGGTTGGAGCTTTCTTT
-	TRBV16	TRBJ2-1	large	CASSQWASDEQFF	TGTGCCAGCAGCCAATGGGCCAGCGATGAGCAGTTCTTC
-	TRBV28	TRBJ2-4	many	CASSSHVLRDIQYF	TGTGCCAGCAGTTCGCACGTTTTGCGGGACATTCAGTACTTC
-	TRBV12-3/TRBV12-4	TRBJ2-1	medium-sized	CASSFGVHSSYNEQFF	TGTGCCAGCAGTTTTGGGGTCCACAGCTCCTACAATGAGCAGTTCTTC
TRBD1	TRBV28	TRBJ1-4	many	CASSLDRGKKLFF	TGTGCCAGCAGTCTGGACAGGGGGAAAAAACTGTTTTTT
-	TRBV6-6	TRBJ1-1	medium-sized	CASSYSISLDTEAFF	TGTGCCAGCAGTTACTCTATCAGCCTGGACACTGAAGCTTTCTTT
-	TRBV5-1	TRBJ2-2	many	CASSTRDTTGELFF	TGCGCCAGCAGCACCCGGGACACAACCGGGGAGCTGTTTTTT